Listed here are 8 T cell receptor beta chains from one sample, sequenced in a study of spatial heterogeneity in lung cancer. Time point described: sample taken at primary tumor resection. Tumor, nontumor lung or frozen PBMC supplied whole RNA that was sequenced unsorted. MiXCR was run by TCRdb on the 5' RACE reads, yielding one entry per CDR3 protein. The table records about 85,000 distinct CDR3 sequences, approximately 21% of them present only once. Sequencing used PBMCs, obtained at surgery. The source is a male donor with early-stage non-small cell lung cancer.

CDR3 region: CASSLGTITDTQYF. The CDR3 DNA sequence: TGTGCCAGCAGTCTAGGGACTATTACAGATACGCAGTATTTT. This rearrangement joins TRBV28 to TRBJ2-3; 7 nucleotides line up with TRBD2. There are 14 residues in the CDR3. CDR1 and CDR2 from the germline V gene are MDHEN and SYDVKM. V lost 5 bases and J lost 3; bases outside the gene matches: 5.

Ten or more counts support this clonotype. This chain links TRBV5-5 with TRBJ1-1; 9 bases align to TRBD1. V was clipped by 4 bases and J by 5 bases; unmatched bases: 6. The CDR3 has 14 amino acids. CDR1 and CDR2 (germline): SGHKS, YYEKEE (reference sequence). CDR3 residues: CASSPTGGYTEAFF. The CDR3 region has the DNA TGTGCCAGCAGCCCGACAGGGGGTTATACTGAAGCTTTCTTT.

V is TRBV4-3 and J is TRBJ2-7; D gene uncertain. Germline CDR1 reads LGHNA; CDR2 reads YSLEER. This CDR3 region has 12 residues. Trimming pared 8 bases from V and 2 bases from J, leaving 10 bases between. The DNA for the CDR3 is TGCGCCAGCGGGAAGTATCCCTACGAGCAGTACTTC. Residues: CASGKYPYEQYF.

This clonotype was seen a handful of times. The chain combines TRBV7-2 with TRBJ1-2, with 7 nucleotides matching TRBD1. The V gene's germline CDR1 is SGHTA and CDR2 FQGNSA. The CDR3 totals 13 residues. V lost 6 bases, J lost 4 bases, and 5 bases stayed unmatched. CDR3 nucleotide sequence: TGTGCCAGCAGAGAACAGGGGACCTATGGCTACACCTTC. It codes for CASREQGTYGYTF.

In this sample, this clonotype turned up a few times. This chain connects TRBV2 to TRBJ2-3; D gene uncertain. The germline gives CDR1 SNHLY, CDR2 FYNNEI. V lost 5 bases to trimming and J lost 5 bases, with 8 bases between them. This CDR3 region has 12 residues. In nucleotides, the CDR3 is TGTGCCAGCAGTCAAAGTGTAGATACGCAGTATTTT. Its protein is CASSQSVDTQYF.

This clonotype was picked up a small number of times. This rearrangement joins TRBV5-1 to TRBJ2-6; D remains ambiguous. The CDR3 consists of 14 residues. The germline V gene has CDR1 SGHRS and CDR2 YFSETQ. The V gene lost 0 bases and the J gene lost 2 bases, with 3 bases spanning the gap. Here the CDR3 DNA reads TGCGCCAGCAGCTTGGGGGCTGGGGCCAACGTCCTGACTTTC. The encoded protein is CASSLGAGANVLTF.

In DNA, the CDR3 is TGTGCCAGCAGTGAACAGGGTAACACTGAAGCTTTCTTT. Protein: CASSEQGNTEAFF. This chain connects TRBV12-3 or TRBV12-4 to TRBJ1-1; the D gene is possibly TRBD1 (6 bases). This CDR3 comprises 13 residues. Trimming pared 5 bases from V and 2 bases from J, leaving 9 bases between.

In this sample, this clonotype turned up a few times. The CDR3 region is CASSELGPFGELFF. The CDR3 bases are TGTGCCAGCAGTGAACTAGGGCCCTTCGGGGAGCTGTTTTTT. The chain couples TRBV6-1 to TRBJ2-2; D uncertain. Germline V gene data show CDR1 as MNHNS and CDR2 as SASEGT. CDR3 length: 14 amino acids. V lost 2 bases to trimming and J lost 7 bases, with 11 bases between them.